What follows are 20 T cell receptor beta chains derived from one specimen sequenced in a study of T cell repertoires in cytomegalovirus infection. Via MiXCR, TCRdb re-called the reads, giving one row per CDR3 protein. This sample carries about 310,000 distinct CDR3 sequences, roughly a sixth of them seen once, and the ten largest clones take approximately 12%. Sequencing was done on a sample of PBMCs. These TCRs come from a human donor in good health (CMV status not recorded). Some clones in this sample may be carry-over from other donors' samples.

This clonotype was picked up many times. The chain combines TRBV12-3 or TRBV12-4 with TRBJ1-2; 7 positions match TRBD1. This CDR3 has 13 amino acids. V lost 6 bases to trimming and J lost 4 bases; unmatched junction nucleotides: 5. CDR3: CASSYGTAYGYTF. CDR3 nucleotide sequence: TGTGCCAGCAGCTACGGGACAGCCTATGGCTACACCTTC.

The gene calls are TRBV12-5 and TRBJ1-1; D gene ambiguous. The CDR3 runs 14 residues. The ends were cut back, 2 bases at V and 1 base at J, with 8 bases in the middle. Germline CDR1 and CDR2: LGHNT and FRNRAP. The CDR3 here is CASGLMGTNTEAFF. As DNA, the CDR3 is TGTGCTAGTGGTTTGATGGGTACGAACACTGAAGCTTTCTTT.

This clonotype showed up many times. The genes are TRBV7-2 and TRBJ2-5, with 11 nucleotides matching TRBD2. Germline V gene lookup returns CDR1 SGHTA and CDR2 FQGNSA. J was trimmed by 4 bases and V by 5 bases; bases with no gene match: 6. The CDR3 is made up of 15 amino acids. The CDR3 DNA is TGTGCCAGCAGCACAACCGGGACTAGCGGAGAGACCCAGTACTTC. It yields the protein CASSTTGTSGETQYF.

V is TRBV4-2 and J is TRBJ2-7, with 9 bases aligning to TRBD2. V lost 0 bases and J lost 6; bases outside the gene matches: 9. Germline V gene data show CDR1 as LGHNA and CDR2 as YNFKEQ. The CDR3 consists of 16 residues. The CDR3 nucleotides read TGTGCCAGCAGCCAAGATCGGGCGGGGGGGCTATCCGAGCAGTACTTC. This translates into CASSQDRAGGLSEQYF.

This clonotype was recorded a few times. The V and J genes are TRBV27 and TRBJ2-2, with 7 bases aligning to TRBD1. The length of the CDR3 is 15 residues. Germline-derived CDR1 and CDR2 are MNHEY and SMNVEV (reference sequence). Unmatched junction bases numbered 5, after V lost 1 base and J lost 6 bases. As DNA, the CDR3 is TGTGCCAGCAGTTTATATAACAGGGGATCCGGGGAGCTGTTTTTT. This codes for CASSLYNRGSGELFF.

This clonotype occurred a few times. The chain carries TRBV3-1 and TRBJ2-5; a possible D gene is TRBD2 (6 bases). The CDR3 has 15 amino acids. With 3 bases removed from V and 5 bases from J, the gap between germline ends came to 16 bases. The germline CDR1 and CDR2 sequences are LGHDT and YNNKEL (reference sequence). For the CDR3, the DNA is TGTGCCAGCAGCCACCCCGGGACTGCGGGGGAGACCCAGTACTTC. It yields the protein CASSHPGTAGETQYF.

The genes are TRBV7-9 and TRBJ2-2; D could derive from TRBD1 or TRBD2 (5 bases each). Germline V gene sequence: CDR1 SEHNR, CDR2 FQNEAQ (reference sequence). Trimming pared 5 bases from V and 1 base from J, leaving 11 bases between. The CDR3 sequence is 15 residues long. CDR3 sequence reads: CASSRGDWNTGELFF. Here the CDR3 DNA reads TGTGCCAGCAGCCGAGGGGATTGGAACACCGGGGAGCTGTTTTTT.

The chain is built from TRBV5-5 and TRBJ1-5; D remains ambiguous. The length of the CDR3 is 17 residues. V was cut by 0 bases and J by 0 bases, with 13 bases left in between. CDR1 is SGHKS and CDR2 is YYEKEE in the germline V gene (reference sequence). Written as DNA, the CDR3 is TGTGCCAGCAGCTTGGGCGGGTGGACGGCTAGCAATCAGCCCCAGCATTTT. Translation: CASSLGGWTASNQPQHF.

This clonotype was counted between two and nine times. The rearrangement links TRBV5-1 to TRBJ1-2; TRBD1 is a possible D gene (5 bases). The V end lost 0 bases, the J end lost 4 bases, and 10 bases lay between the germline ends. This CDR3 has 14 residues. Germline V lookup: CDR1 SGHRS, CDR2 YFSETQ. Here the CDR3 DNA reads TGCGCCAGCAGCTTGGATCGACAGAGCTATGGCTACACCTTC. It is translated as CASSLDRQSYGYTF.

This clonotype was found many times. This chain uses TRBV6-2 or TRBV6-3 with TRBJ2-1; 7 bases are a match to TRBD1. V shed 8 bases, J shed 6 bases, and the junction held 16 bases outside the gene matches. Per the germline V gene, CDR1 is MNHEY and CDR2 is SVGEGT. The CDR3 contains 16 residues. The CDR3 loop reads CASFKTGRGQFNEQFF. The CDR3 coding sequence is TGTGCCAGCTTCAAGACGGGTAGGGGGCAGTTCAATGAGCAGTTCTTC.

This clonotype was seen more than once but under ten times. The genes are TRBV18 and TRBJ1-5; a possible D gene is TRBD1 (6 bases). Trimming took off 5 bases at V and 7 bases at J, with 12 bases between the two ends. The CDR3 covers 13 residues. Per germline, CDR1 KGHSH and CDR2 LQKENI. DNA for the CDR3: TGTGCCAGCTCAGCCAGGGGAACCCAGCCCCAGCATTTT. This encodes CASSARGTQPQHF.

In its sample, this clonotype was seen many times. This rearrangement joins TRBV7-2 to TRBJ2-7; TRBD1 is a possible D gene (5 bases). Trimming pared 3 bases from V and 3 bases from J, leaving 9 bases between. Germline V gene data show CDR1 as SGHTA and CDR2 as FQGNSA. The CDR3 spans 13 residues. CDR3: CASSFDRLYEQYF. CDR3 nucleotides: TGTGCCAGCAGCTTTGACAGACTCTACGAGCAGTACTTC.

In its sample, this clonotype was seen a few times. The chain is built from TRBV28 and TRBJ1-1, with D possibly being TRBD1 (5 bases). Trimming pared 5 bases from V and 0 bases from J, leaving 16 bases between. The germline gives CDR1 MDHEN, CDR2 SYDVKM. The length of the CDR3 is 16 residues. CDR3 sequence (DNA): TGTGCCAGCAGTACTCAGGGATGGATAGTGAACACTGAAGCTTTCTTT. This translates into CASSTQGWIVNTEAFF.

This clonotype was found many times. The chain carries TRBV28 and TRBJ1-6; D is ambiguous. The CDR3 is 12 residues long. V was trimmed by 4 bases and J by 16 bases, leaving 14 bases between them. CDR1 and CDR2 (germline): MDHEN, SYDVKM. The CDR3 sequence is CASSSLVDRLHF. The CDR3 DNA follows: TGTGCCAGCAGTTCTTTGGTGGATAGGCTCCACTTT.

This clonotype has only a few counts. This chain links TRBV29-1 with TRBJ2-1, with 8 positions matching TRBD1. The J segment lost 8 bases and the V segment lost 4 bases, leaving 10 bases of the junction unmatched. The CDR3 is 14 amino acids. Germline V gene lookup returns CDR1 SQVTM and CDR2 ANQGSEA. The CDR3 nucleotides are TGCAGCGTTGTCGGACAGGGAGGTTGGGATGAGCAGTTCTTC. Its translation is CSVVGQGGWDEQFF.

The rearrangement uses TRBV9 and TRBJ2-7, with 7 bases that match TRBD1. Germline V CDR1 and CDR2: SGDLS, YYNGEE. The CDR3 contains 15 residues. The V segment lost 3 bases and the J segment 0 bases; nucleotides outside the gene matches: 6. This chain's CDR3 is CASSAKGQSSYEQYF. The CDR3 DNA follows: TGTGCCAGCAGCGCAAAGGGACAGAGCTCCTACGAGCAGTACTTC.

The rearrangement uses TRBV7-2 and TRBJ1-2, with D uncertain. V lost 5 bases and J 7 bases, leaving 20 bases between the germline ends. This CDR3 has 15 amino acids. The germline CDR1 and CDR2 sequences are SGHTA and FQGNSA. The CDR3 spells CASSTEREVVFGYTF. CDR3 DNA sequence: TGTGCCAGCAGCACCGAAAGGGAGGTTGTCTTTGGCTACACCTTC.

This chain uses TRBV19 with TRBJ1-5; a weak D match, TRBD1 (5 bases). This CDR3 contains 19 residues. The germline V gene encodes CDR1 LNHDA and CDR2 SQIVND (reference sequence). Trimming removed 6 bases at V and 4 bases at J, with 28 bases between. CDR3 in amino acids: CASSPPGDWANRMNQPQHF. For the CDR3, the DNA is TGTGCCAGTAGCCCTCCCGGTGACTGGGCGAACAGGATGAATCAGCCCCAGCATTTT.

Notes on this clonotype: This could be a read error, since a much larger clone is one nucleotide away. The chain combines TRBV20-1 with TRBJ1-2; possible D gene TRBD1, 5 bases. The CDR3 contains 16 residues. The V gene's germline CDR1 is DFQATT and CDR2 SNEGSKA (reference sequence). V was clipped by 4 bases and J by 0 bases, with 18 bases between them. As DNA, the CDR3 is TGCAGTGCTATGAAAGAAACAGGTTCAACTAACTATGGCTACACCTTC. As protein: CSAMKETGSTNYGYTF.

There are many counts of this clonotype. The CDR3 loop reads CSALPGQGFANTEAFF. In nucleotides, the CDR3 is TGCAGTGCATTACCGGGACAGGGGTTTGCGAACACTGAAGCTTTCTTT. The J gene is TRBJ1-1, the V gene TRBV20-1, with 10 bases identical to TRBD1. Unmatched junction bases numbered 11, after V lost 6 bases and J lost 1 base. The CDR3 totals 16 residues. Per germline, CDR1 DFQATT and CDR2 SNEGSKA (reference sequence).